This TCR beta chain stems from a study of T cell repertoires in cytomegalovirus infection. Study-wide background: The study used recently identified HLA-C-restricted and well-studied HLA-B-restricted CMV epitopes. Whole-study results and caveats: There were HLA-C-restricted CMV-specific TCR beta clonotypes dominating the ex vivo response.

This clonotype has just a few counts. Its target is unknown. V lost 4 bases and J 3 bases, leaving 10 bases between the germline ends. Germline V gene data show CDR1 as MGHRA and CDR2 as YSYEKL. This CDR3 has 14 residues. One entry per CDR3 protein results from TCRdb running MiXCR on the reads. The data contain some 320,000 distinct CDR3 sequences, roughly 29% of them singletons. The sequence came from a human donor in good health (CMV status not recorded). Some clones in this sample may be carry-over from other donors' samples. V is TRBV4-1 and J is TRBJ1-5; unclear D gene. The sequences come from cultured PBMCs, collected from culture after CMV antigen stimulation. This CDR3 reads CASSRAGFNQPQHF. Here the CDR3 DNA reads TGCGCCAGCAGCCGGGCGGGATTCAATCAGCCCCAGCATTTT.